This note documents a single T cell receptor beta chain sequence. What it binds is not known. The junction shows a germline mismatch at one end, possibly a read error. The study ran its PCR with 60 Vbeta and 13 Jbeta primers. TCRdb keeps only in-frame clones here, not all; method: immunoSEQ multiplex PCR. The data show about 60,000 clones, approximately 70% seen once. This entry is derived from a study of cytomegalovirus exposure and HLA in healthy donors. Study results and limitations: Later, an analysis found that common viral pathogens appeared to be linked with several of the most significant clusters.

The CDR3 totals 15 residues. The germline V gene has CDR1 SGHDT and CDR2 YYEEEE. The sequence came from a woman between 55 and 75 years old in good health and CMV-seropositive. The sequenced sample consisted of PBMCs. V gene TRBV5-6 combines with J gene TRBJ1-4; D not resolved. In DNA form, the CDR3 reads TGTGCCAGCAGCCCCCTATTCGCAACTAATGAAAAACTGCTTTTT. Amino acid sequence: CASSPLFATNEKLLF. The whole variable domain, filled in from reference TRBV5-6 and TRBJ1-4, reads DAGVTQSPTHLIKTRGQQVTLRCSPKSGHDTVSWYQQALGQGPQFIFQYYEEEERQRGNFPDRFSGHQFPNYSSELNVNALLLGDSALYLCASSPLFATNEKLLFGSGTQLSVL.